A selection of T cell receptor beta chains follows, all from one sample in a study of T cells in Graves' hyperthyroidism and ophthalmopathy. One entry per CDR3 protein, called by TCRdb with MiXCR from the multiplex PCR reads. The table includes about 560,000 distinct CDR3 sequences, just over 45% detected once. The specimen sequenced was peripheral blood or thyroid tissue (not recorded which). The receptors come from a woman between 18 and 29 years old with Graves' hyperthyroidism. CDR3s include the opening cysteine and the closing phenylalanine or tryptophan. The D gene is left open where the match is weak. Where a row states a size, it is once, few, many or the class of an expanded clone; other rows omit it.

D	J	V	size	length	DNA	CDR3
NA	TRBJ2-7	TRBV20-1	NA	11	TGCAGTGGGACGGGGGCCTACGAGCAGTACTTC	CSGTGAYEQYF
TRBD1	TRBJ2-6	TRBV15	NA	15	TGTGCCCCAATAACGGGACAGTCTGGGGCCAACGTCCTGACTTTC	CAPITGQSGANVLTF
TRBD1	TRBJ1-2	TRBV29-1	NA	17	TGCAGCGTTGACCCCTTCGGGACAGAAAAGCCTCGCTATGGCTACACCTTC	CSVDPFGTEKPRYGYTF
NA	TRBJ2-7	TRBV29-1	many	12	TGCAGCGTCGAACCGGGGCCCTACGAGCAGTACTTC	CSVEPGPYEQYF
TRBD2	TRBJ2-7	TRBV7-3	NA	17	TGTGCCAGCAGCTTAATGAGGCTAGCGGGAGGCAGCTACGAGCAGTACTTC	CASSLMRLAGGSYEQYF
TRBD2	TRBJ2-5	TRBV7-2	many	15	TGTGCCAGCAGCCCGGGACTAGCGGGAGGAGGGACCCAGTACTTC	CASSPGLAGGGTQYF
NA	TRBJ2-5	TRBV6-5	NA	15	TGTGCCAGCAGTTACTTGGCGGACGATCAAGAGACCCAGTACTTC	CASSYLADDQETQYF
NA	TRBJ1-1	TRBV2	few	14	TGTGCCAGCAGCGTTCGGAGGGCAAGCACTGAAGCTTTCTTT	CASSVRRASTEAFF
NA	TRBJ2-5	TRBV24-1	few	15	TGTGCCACCAGTGAGACAGGAGGCTTCCAAGAGACCCAGTACTTC	CATSETGGFQETQYF
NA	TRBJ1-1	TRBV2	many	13	TGTGCCAGCTGTTTGGAAGGGAACACTGAAGCTTTCTTT	CASCLEGNTEAFF
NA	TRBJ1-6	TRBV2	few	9	TGTGCCAGCAGTGAATCCCTCCACTTT	CASSESLHF
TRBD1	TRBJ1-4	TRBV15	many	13	TGTGCCACTGCGGGACAGGATAATGAAAAACTGTTTTTT	CATAGQDNEKLFF
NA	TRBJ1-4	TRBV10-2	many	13	TGCGCCACACAGGAGGCGGGTAATGAAAAACTGTTTTTT	CATQEAGNEKLFF
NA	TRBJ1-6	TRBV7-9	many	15	TGTGCCAGCAGCGAGTGGTCCCCTTCCAATTCACCCCTCCACTTT	CASSEWSPSNSPLHF
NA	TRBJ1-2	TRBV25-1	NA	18	TGTGCCAGCAGTTACCCCCTCTGGAAGGGGGGATTAAGCTATGGCTACACCTTC	CASSYPLWKGGLSYGYTF
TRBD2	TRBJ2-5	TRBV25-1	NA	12	TGTGCCAGCACTAGCGGATGGGAGACCCAGTACTTC	CASTSGWETQYF
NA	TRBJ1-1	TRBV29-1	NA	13	TGCAGCGTTGAAGACGGGAAGGAGACTGAAGCTTTCTTT	CSVEDGKETEAFF
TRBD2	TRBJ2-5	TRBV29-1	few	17	TGCAGCGTTGAACCCCCCCCCGGCGGGAGTACCCAAGAGACCCAGTACTTC	CSVEPPPGGSTQETQYF
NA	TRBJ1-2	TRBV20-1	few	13	TGCAGTGCTAGTAAGTCCACGCGGAGTGGCTACACCTTC	CSASKSTRSGYTF
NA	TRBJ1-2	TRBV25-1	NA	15	TGTGCCAGCAGTGAATTTCGGGTACGGGGCGATGGCTACACCTTC	CASSEFRVRGDGYTF
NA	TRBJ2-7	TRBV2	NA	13	TGCGCCAGCAGCCCCTCAGGAAGGTTTGGGCAGTACTTC	CASSPSGRFGQYF
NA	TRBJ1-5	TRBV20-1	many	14	TGCAGTGCTAGACCTCTAGGGGGAGTTCAGCCCCAGCATTTT	CSARPLGGVQPQHF
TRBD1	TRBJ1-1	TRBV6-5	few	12	TGTGCCAGTAGGTCAGGGGGCCGTAAGACTTTCTTT	CASRSGGRKTFF
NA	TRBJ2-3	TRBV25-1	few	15	TGTGCCAGCAGTGTGGGGGGGCGAAGCACAGATACGCAGTATTTT	CASSVGGRSTDTQYF
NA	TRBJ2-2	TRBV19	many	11	TGTGCCAGTAGTCGATCCGGGGAGCTGTTTTTT	CASSRSGELFF
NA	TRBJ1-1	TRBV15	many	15	TGTGCCACCAGCAGAGCGAAAGGGGCGACCACTGAAGCTTTCTTT	CATSRAKGATTEAFF
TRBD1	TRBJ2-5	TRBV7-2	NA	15	TGTGCCAGCAGTCGGGACAGACGGGGACCCGAGACCCAGTACTTC	CASSRDRRGPETQYF
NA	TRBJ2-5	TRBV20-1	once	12	TGCAGTGTTAAAGAGACACAAGAGACCCAGTACTTC	CSVKETQETQYF
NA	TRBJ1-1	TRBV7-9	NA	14	TGTGCCAGCAGAGCGCCGGGGTTGTACACTGAAGCTTTCTTT	CASRAPGLYTEAFF
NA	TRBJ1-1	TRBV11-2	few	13	TGTGCCAGCAGACCAGAGTGGAGCACTGAAGCTTTCTTT	CASRPEWSTEAFF
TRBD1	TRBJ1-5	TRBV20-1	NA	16	TGCAGTGCTAGAGATCTTACGCAGGGGGCAAGAGAGACCCAGCATTTT	CSARDLTQGARETQHF
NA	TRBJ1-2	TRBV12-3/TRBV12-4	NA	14	TGTGCCAGCAGTTCGCGCGCTGGCTTAAGTGGCTACACCTTC	CASSSRAGLSGYTF
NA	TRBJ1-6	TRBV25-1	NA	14	TGTGCCAGCAGTTCGACGGGACCGGGTTCACCCCTCCACTTT	CASSSTGPGSPLHF
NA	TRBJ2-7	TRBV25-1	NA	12	TGTGGCATTGGCCGAGCCCCCTCCGAGCAGTACTTC	CGIGRAPSEQYF
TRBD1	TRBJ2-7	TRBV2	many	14	TGTGCCAGCAGCCGACAGGGACAGGGCTACGAGCAGTACTTC	CASSRQGQGYEQYF
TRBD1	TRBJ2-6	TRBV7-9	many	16	TGTGCCAGCAGCGCACTTTGGGACAGCCCGCTGATTGTCCTGACTTTC	CASSALWDSPLIVLTF
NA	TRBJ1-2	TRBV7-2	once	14	TGTGCCAGCAGCTTTGCAGGGAAAGTCTATGGCTACACCTTC	CASSFAGKVYGYTF
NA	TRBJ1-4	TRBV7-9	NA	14	TGTGCCAGCAGCTCACCTGGGGGGAATGAAAAACTGTTTTTT	CASSSPGGNEKLFF
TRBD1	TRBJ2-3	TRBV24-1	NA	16	TGTGCCACCAGTGATTTCGCTGGACAGGGGAGAGATACGCAGTATTTT	CATSDFAGQGRDTQYF
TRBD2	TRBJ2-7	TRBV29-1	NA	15	TGCAGCGTTGGAGGACTAGCGGGACGGACCTACGAGCAGTACTTC	CSVGGLAGRTYEQYF
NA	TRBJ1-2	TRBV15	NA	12	TGTGCCCCCGTCCGGGCCGACTATGGCTACACCTTC	CAPVRADYGYTF
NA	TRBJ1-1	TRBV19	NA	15	TGTGCCAGTATCAAAAGTCGGGCCGAAAACACTGAAGCTTTCTTT	CASIKSRAENTEAFF
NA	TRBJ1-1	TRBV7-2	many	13	TGTGCCAGCAGCTTAGCTAGGCAGGGTGAAGCTTTCTTT	CASSLARQGEAFF
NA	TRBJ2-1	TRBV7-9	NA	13	TGCGCCAGCAGCCAAGTGAAGCACAATGAGCAGTTCTTC	CASSQVKHNEQFF
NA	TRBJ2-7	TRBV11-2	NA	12	TGTGCCAGCACCCAAGAGGGTTACGAGCAGTACTTC	CASTQEGYEQYF
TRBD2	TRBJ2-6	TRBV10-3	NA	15	TGTGCCACCCAGGGAGGGAGCTCTGGGGCCAACGTCCTGACTTTC	CATQGGSSGANVLTF
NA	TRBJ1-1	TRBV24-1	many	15	TGTGCCACCAGTGATTCCCGCGTCCTGAACACTGAAGCTTTCTTT	CATSDSRVLNTEAFF
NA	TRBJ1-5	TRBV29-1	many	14	TGCAGCGCCCGGACGAGTTCTAGCAATCAGCCCCAGCATTTT	CSARTSSSNQPQHF
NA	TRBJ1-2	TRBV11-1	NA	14	TGTACCAGCAGAGAAAGGCTCCCTAACTATGGCTACACCTTC	CTSRERLPNYGYTF
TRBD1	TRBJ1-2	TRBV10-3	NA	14	TGTGCCATCGGCTCTGGACAGGGGGACTATGGCTACACCTTC	CAIGSGQGDYGYTF
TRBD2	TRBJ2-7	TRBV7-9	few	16	TGTGCCAGCAGCTCCACTCGGCTAGCGGGAGATAACGAGCAGTACTTC	CASSSTRLAGDNEQYF
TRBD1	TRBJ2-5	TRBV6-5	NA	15	TGTGCCAGCAGTGAGGGACAGGGCCTACAAGAGACCCAGTACTTC	CASSEGQGLQETQYF
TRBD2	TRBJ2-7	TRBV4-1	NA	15	TGCGCCAGCAGCCACGCTAGCGGGAGCGTTTACGAGCAGTACTTC	CASSHASGSVYEQYF
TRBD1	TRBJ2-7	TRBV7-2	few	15	TGTGCCAGCAGCTTTACCGGACAGGGGGCTGATGAGCAGTACTTC	CASSFTGQGADEQYF